This T cell receptor (beta chain) was sequenced for a study of shared clonotypes between healthy human individuals. The germline CDR1 and CDR2 sequences are SGHTA and FQGNSA. Trimming shortened V by 5 bases and J by 4 bases, and 4 bases separated the two germline ends. This CDR3 is built from 11 residues. CD8 cells classed as naive were CD45RO-negative and positively selected for CCR7, excluding terminally differentiated effector memory CD45RA+ cells. The assay was immunoSEQ multiplex PCR, and TCRdb's table has in-frame clones only and misses some. The sample holds some 800,000 clones, 80% to 95% seen once.

This receptor was taken from a man between 25 and 39 years old in good health. The rearrangement joins TRBV7-2 to TRBJ2-3, with D unresolved. Material for sequencing was naive CD8+ T cells sorted from blood. CDR3 protein: CASSSSDTQYF. The DNA of the CDR3 is TGTGCCAGCAGCAGTTCAGATACGCAGTATTTT.